These T cell receptor beta chains were read from a single sample in a study of immune evolution from preneoplasia to lung adenocarcinoma. Repertoires were generated with immunoSEQ multiplex PCR, while TCRdb's copy carries only in-frame clones and drops some. The table records approximately 7,500 clones, around three quarters of them present only once. Sequenced: FFPE invasive lung adenocarcinoma tissue. These receptors originate from a person in their forties with lung adenocarcinoma. Each CDR3 is given with its conserved first and last residue. The D gene is left open where the match is weak. The size entry is marked missing in some rows and otherwise reads once, few, many or a size class.

j_call v_call d_call clone_size cdr3_nt cdr3_aa
TRBJ1-1 TRBV5-1 TRBD1 NA TGCGCCAGCAGCTTCGTCTCCGGGACAGGGAACACTGAAGCTTTCTTT CASSFVSGTGNTEAFF
TRBJ2-1 TRBV21-1 NA NA TGTGCCAGCAGCCTACGGACAGGGGGCAATGAGCAGTTCTTC CASSLRTGGNEQFF
TRBJ1-5 TRBV29-1 NA NA TGCAGCGTTCGGGACGTGAATAGCAATCAGCCCCAGCATTTT CSVRDVNSNQPQHF
TRBJ1-1 TRBV6-5 NA once TGTGCCAGCAGTCCCGCTCAGGGAAAGGGGGCTGAAGCTTTCTTT CASSPAQGKGAEAFF
TRBJ2-7 TRBV27 TRBD1 NA TGTGCCAGCAGCCCCAGAAGACAGGGGGCGATTGGGCAGTACTTC CASSPRRQGAIGQYF
TRBJ2-5 TRBV11-2 TRBD1 once TGTGCCAGCAGCGAGATGACAGGGGTAGGGGAGACCCAGTACTTC CASSEMTGVGETQYF
TRBJ2-7 TRBV28 NA NA TGTGCCAGCACCCCTTGGAGCGGCTTCTACGAGCAGTACTTC CASTPWSGFYEQYF
TRBJ2-2 TRBV9 NA NA TGTGCCAGCAGCAACCCTATAGGCAGGAGGAACACCGGGGAGCTGTTTTTT CASSNPIGRRNTGELFF
TRBJ1-5 TRBV11-2 NA NA TGTGCCAGCAGCTTACAGGCAAGCAATCAGCCCCAGCATTTT CASSLQASNQPQHF
TRBJ2-5 TRBV19 TRBD2 NA TGTGCCAGTAGTATAGACCCCGGGAGGAGAGAGACCCAGTACTTC CASSIDPGRRETQYF
TRBJ2-1 TRBV7-2 NA NA TGTGCCAGCAGCTCCCCCGGGGGTGAGCAGTTCTTC CASSSPGGEQFF
TRBJ1-1 TRBV2 NA NA TGTGCCAGCAGACAGAACACTGAAGCTTTCTTT CASRQNTEAFF
TRBJ1-1 TRBV6-6 NA NA TGTGCCAGCAGTTACTTAGCCAGGAGGAGCACTGAAGCTTTCTTT CASSYLARRSTEAFF
TRBJ1-1 TRBV10-1 NA NA TGCGCCAGCAGTGAAGTAAACACTGAAGCTTTCTTT CASSEVNTEAFF
TRBJ2-7 TRBV9 NA NA TGTGCCAGCAGCGTAGCCAGTTCCTCCTACGAGCAGTACTTC CASSVASSSYEQYF
TRBJ2-1 TRBV27 TRBD1 few TGTGCCAGCAGTTTAAAGCCGGGACAGGGGCCACTCAATGAGCAGTTCTTC CASSLKPGQGPLNEQFF
TRBJ1-5 TRBV6-1 TRBD1 NA TGTGCCAGCATCGATGACAGGGGGCGCTTTCAGCCCCAGCATTTT CASIDDRGRFQPQHF
TRBJ2-7 TRBV29-1 TRBD1 NA TGCAGCGCTCGACAGGGGGCGGGCGAGCAGTACTTC CSARQGAGEQYF
TRBJ1-2 TRBV4-1 TRBD1 NA TGCGCCAGCAGCTCTGGGGGCCGCTGGGACAGGGGCCAGAACTATGGCTACACCTTC CASSSGGRWDRGQNYGYTF
TRBJ1-5 TRBV9 TRBD1 NA TGTGCCAGCAGCGTAGGAACAGGGGGGGAAAGCAGCAATCAGCCCCAGCATTTT CASSVGTGGESSNQPQHF
TRBJ2-2 TRBV9 NA NA TGTGCCAGCAGCGTAGTCGGCGGGGGCCCCACCGGGGAGCTGTTTTTT CASSVVGGGPTGELFF
TRBJ2-6 TRBV18 TRBD2 NA TGTGCCAGCTCGCCCACGGGCGGGGGCTCTGGGGCCAACGTCCTGACTTTC CASSPTGGGSGANVLTF
TRBJ1-5 TRBV6-1 NA NA TGTGCCAGCAGTGACAGGGATAGCAATCAGCCCCAGCATTTT CASSDRDSNQPQHF
TRBJ2-1 TRBV27 TRBD2 few TGTGCCAGCAAACCCGGGAGGAGGTCCTACAATGAGCAGTTCTTC CASKPGRRSYNEQFF
TRBJ1-3 TRBV19 TRBD1 NA TGTGCCAGTAGTACAGGGGGCTCTGCTGGAAACACCATATATTTT CASSTGGSAGNTIYF
TRBJ2-6 TRBV5-4 NA NA TGTGCCAGCAGCTTGGGGCAGCCCTCTGGGGCCAACGTCCTGACTTTC CASSLGQPSGANVLTF
TRBJ2-1 TRBV7-2 NA NA TGTGCCAGCAGCTTAAGAGTGGGCCTGCGAAATGAGCAGTTCTTC CASSLRVGLRNEQFF
TRBJ1-4 TRBV5-8 NA NA TGTGCCAGCAGCTTAGAAGAAAAACTGTTTTTT CASSLEEKLFF
TRBJ1-5 TRBV11-2 NA NA TGTGCCAGCAGCTCACAGCCTGATCAGCCCCAGCATTTT CASSSQPDQPQHF
TRBJ2-2 TRBV7-3 NA NA TGTGCCAGCAGCTTAAAGGGACCCCAAACGAACACCGGGGAGCTGTTTTTT CASSLKGPQTNTGELFF
TRBJ1-4 TRBV6-5 NA NA TGTGCCAGCAGTTATAGGGGGGGTTATGAAAAACTGTTTTTT CASSYRGGYEKLFF
TRBJ1-2 TRBV6-6 NA NA TGTGCCAGCAGTTCCAATGACAGGAGTAATAACTATGGCTACACCTTC CASSSNDRSNNYGYTF
TRBJ1-2 TRBV5-1 NA NA TGCGCCAGCAGCCGGGCGGGGAACTATGGCTACACCTTC CASSRAGNYGYTF
TRBJ1-1 TRBV7-3 NA NA TGTGCCAGCAGCTTAATCGGATACATGAACACTGAAGCTTTCTTT CASSLIGYMNTEAFF
TRBJ1-1 TRBV23-1 NA NA TGCGCCAGCATAGTTGGGGAGGCCGCCACTGAAGCTTTCTTT CASIVGEAATEAFF
TRBJ1-3 TRBV7-9 NA NA TGTGCCAGCAGTCTTACTGGAAACACCATATATTTT CASSLTGNTIYF
TRBJ2-1 TRBV15 TRBD2 NA TGTGCCACCAGCAGAAACCAGGCGGGAGTGGTCAATGAGCAGTTCTTC CATSRNQAGVVNEQFF
TRBJ2-3 TRBV11-2 NA NA TGTGCCAGCAGCTCGGGGACAGATACGCAGTATTTT CASSSGTDTQYF
TRBJ1-4 TRBV5-1 NA once TGCGCCAGCAGCCCGTTAGGGGCAGGGAGTGAAAAACTGTTTTTT CASSPLGAGSEKLFF
TRBJ1-2 TRBV5-4 NA few TGTGCCAGCAGCTTGGACGCAGAAATAGGTGGCTACACCTTC CASSLDAEIGGYTF
TRBJ2-7 TRBV5-6 NA NA TGTGCCAGCGTCTTAGGGGGGGGAGGAAGGACCTACGAGCAGTACTTC CASVLGGGGRTYEQYF
TRBJ2-1 TRBV7-3 NA NA TGTGCCAGCAGCTTAAATTTGTACAATGAGCAGTTCTTC CASSLNLYNEQFF
TRBJ2-5 TRBV5-1 NA NA TGCGCCAGCAGCGCGGAGGGCAGGGTCCAAGAGACCCAGTACTTC CASSAEGRVQETQYF
TRBJ1-1 TRBV30 NA NA TGTGCCTGGAGTGTACATGGGGGGAACACTGAAGCTTTCTTT CAWSVHGGNTEAFF
TRBJ1-2 TRBV6-1 NA NA TGTGCCAGCAGTGACAGGGGACTAGTTAACTATGGCTACACCTTC CASSDRGLVNYGYTF
TRBJ1-1 TRBV10-3 TRBD1 once TGTGCCATCAGGGAGGACAGGACCTCTGAAGCTTTCTTT CAIREDRTSEAFF
TRBJ2-3 TRBV4-3 NA few TGCGCCAGCAGCCTTGAGTACGGGCCCACAGATACGCAGTATTTT CASSLEYGPTDTQYF
TRBJ1-2 TRBV28 NA NA TGTGCCAGCAGCCGAGACACCAACTATGGCTACACCTTC CASSRDTNYGYTF
TRBJ1-2 TRBV30 TRBD1 few TGTGCCTGCCCCTGGGGGGACAGTAACTATGGCTACACCTTC CACPWGDSNYGYTF
TRBJ1-2 TRBV30 NA NA TGTGCCTGGGCCCGGACGGAAAACTATGGCTACACCTTC CAWARTENYGYTF
TRBJ1-1 TRBV18 TRBD1 NA TGTGCCAGCTCAGAGGGACAGGGGGGGACTGAAGCTTTCTTT CASSEGQGGTEAFF